The T cell receptor beta chain under discussion was sequenced for a study of T-cell memory formation after mild COVID-19. This CDR3 spans 18 amino acids. Germline-derived CDR1 and CDR2 are LNHDA and SQIVND (reference sequence). Unmatched junction bases numbered 10, after V lost 3 bases and J lost 2 bases. TCRdb re-called the 5' RACE reads with MiXCR, one entry per CDR3 protein. The sample holds about 200,000 distinct CDR3 sequences, roughly 17% seen once. Sequencing was performed on PBMCs or a T cell subset sorted from them (not recorded which). This receptor was obtained from an adult woman who had mild COVID-19 (a few samples of this study predate the infection). Cell type and time point are not known. The chain has TRBV19 and TRBJ2-1; 10 bases line up with TRBD2. Here the CDR3 reads CASSIIIGSGRTYNEQFF. The CDR3 coding sequence is TGTGCCAGTAGTATTATCATCGGTAGCGGGAGGACCTACAATGAGCAGTTCTTC.